Listed here are 31 T cell receptor beta chains from one sample, sequenced in a study of blood T cell repertoires in COVID-19. The method was immunoSEQ multiplex PCR; TCRdb's version includes in-frame clones alone and lacks a portion of them. This sample carries fewer than 150,000 clones, roughly 80% of them seen once, and the ten largest clones take 3.5% to 5%. The sample taken for sequencing was peripheral blood. These receptors all stem from a woman aged 80 or over with acute or convalescent COVID-19.

This chain links TRBV10-3 with TRBJ1-2; 7 bases match TRBD1. Trimming cost V 5 bases and J 4 bases; bases outside gene matches: 4. The CDR3 is made up of 13 amino acids. Germline CDR1 is ENHRY and CDR2 is SYGVKD. As DNA, the CDR3 is TGTGCCATCAGTCGGGACAGCCCCTATGGCTACACCTTC. Translation: CAISRDSPYGYTF.

This clone was observed a handful of times. The chain combines TRBV30 with TRBJ1-5, with D uncertain. Germline CDR1 and CDR2: GTSNPN and SVGIG (reference sequence). Deletions cut 2 bases from V and 5 bases from J, with 10 bases between. The CDR3 spans 13 residues. The CDR3 spells CAWSSGYDQPQHF. DNA of the CDR3: TGTGCCTGGAGTTCGGGTTACGATCAGCCCCAGCATTTT.

The chain joins TRBV6-5 to TRBJ1-4; no clear D gene. V gave up 1 base and J gave up 5 bases, with 5 bases separating them. Germline CDR1 is MNHEY and CDR2 is SVGAGI. CDR3 length equals 13 residues. This chain's CDR3 is CASSYFQNEKLFF. The CDR3 nucleotides are TGTGCCAGCAGTTACTTCCAGAATGAAAAACTGTTTTTT.

V and J are TRBV19 and TRBJ2-6; D is perhaps TRBD2 (5 bases). This CDR3 region has 16 residues. V was clipped by 3 bases and J by 5 bases, with 14 bases between them. Germline V gene lookup returns CDR1 LNHDA and CDR2 SQIVND (reference sequence). The CDR3: CASSIRGLARANVLTF. CDR3 nucleotides: TGTGCCAGTAGTATTCGAGGGCTTGCTAGGGCCAACGTCCTGACTTTC. Full variable domain (rest looked up from reference TRBV19 and TRBJ2-6): DGGITQSPKYLFRKEGQNVTLSCEQNLNHDAMYWYRQDPGQGLRLIYYSQIVNDFQKGDIAEGYSVSREKKESFPLTVTSAQKNPTAFYLCASSIRGLARANVLTFGAGSRLTVL.

The V and J genes are TRBV6-1 and TRBJ1-4; 8 nucleotides align to TRBD1. From germline, CDR1 is MNHNS and CDR2 SASEGT. V trimming: 4 bases; J trimming: 0 bases; junction bases outside the gene matches: 7. The CDR3 loop spans 17 amino acids. The CDR3 DNA reads TGTGCCAGCAGTGGGACAGGGATCCTTGCAACTAATGAAAAACTGTTTTTT. Translated: CASSGTGILATNEKLFF.

The chain combines TRBV9 with TRBJ2-7, with a tentative D call TRBD2 (6 bases). Per germline, CDR1 SGDLS and CDR2 YYNGEE. The germline V and J ends were trimmed by 7 bases and 2 bases, with 13 bases remaining between them. The CDR3 spans 13 residues. In DNA form, the CDR3 reads TGTGCCAGCGGTGCGGGGACGACCTACGAGCAGTACTTC. This translates into CASGAGTTYEQYF.

The chain carries TRBV29-1 and TRBJ1-2; TRBD1 matches 8 bases. The CDR3 consists of 14 residues. J gave up 0 bases and V 6 bases, and 6 bases lay outside the gene matches. Germline V gives CDR1 SQVTM, CDR2 ANQGSEA. CDR3 sequence: CSVADRGANYGYTF. DNA for the CDR3: TGCAGCGTGGCAGACAGGGGAGCTAACTATGGCTACACCTTC.

The chain is built from TRBV7-8 and TRBJ2-1; D remains unclear. Trimming removed 3 bases from V and 4 bases from J, with 16 bases in between. Germline values: CDR1 SGHVS, CDR2 FQNEAQ. The CDR3 has 16 amino acids. CDR3 nucleotide sequence: TGTGCCAGCAGCTTGGCCGGTACTATACGGTACAATGAGCAGTTCTTC. This codes for CASSLAGTIRYNEQFF.

The chain is built from TRBV5-1 and TRBJ2-7, with D tentatively TRBD1 (5 bases). CDR1 is SGHRS, CDR2 YFSETQ, per germline. The CDR3 sequence is 15 residues long. Trimming left V 1 base short and J 5 bases short, with 16 bases between. CDR3 amino acids: CASSLLGQGGDEQYF. The DNA of the CDR3 is TGCGCCAGCAGCTTGCTTGGTCAGGGTGGTGACGAGCAGTACTTC.

J is TRBJ2-1 and V is TRBV28; D perhaps matches TRBD2 (5 bases). V lost 4 bases to trimming and J lost 8 bases, with 18 bases between them. The CDR3 loop spans 15 amino acids. Germline V lookup: CDR1 MDHEN, CDR2 SYDVKM. CDR3 sequence (DNA): TGTGCCAGCAGTTCCCTCCTAGCCGGCCGCTATGAGCAGTTCTTC. It specifies CASSSLLAGRYEQFF. Drawing the rest from reference TRBV28 and TRBJ2-1, the complete variable domain is DVKVTQSSRYLVKRTGEKVFLECVQDMDHENMFWYRQDPGLGLRLIYFSYDVKMKEKGDIPEGYSVSREKKERFSLILESASTNQTSMYLCASSSLLAGRYEQFFGPGTRLTVL.

This chain's CDR3 is CASSEVRDEKLFF. CDR3 coding DNA: TGTGCCAGCTCTGAGGTCAGGGATGAAAAACTGTTTTTT. The chain recombines TRBV18 with TRBJ1-4; TRBD1 is a possible D gene (5 bases). Germline V gene sequence: CDR1 KGHSH, CDR2 LQKENI. The V end lost 6 bases, the J end lost 6 bases, and 11 bases lay between the germline ends. The CDR3 runs 13 residues.

This clone was observed a single time. The J gene is TRBJ2-5, the V gene TRBV18, with 7 nucleotides matching TRBD1. V lost 6 bases and J lost 3; bases outside the gene matches: 7. Germline V gene sequence: CDR1 KGHSH, CDR2 LQKENI. This CDR3 contains 14 residues. The CDR3 DNA follows: TGTGCCAGCTCCCCGAGGACAGGCGAAGAGACCCAGTACTTC. Its protein is CASSPRTGEETQYF.

J is TRBJ1-1 and V is TRBV4-1; 7 bases line up with TRBD1. The CDR3 loop spans 19 amino acids. Germline CDR1 is MGHRA and CDR2 is YSYEKL. With 1 base clipped from V and 0 bases from J, the junction kept 14 bases outside the gene matches. In nucleotides, the CDR3 is TGCGCCAGCAGCCAAGCCTATGCGACAGGGCGTATAATGAACACTGAAGCTTTCTTT. Its translation: CASSQAYATGRIMNTEAFF.

This clone was detected only a few times. This chain connects TRBV2 to TRBJ1-2; possibly TRBD1 for D (6 bases). Germline values: CDR1 SNHLY, CDR2 FYNNEI. Trimming cost V 6 bases and J 4 bases, with 18 bases left between them. The CDR3 is 15 residues long. The CDR3 coding sequence is TGTGCCAGCAGACCCATGACAGGCAATGTCTATGGCTACACCTTC. The encoded protein is CASRPMTGNVYGYTF.

The chain joins TRBV24-1 to TRBJ2-3; 7 bases match TRBD1. CDR1 and CDR2 (germline): KGHDR, SFDVKD. Germline trimming cut 4 bases from V and 2 bases from J; bases unmatched to any gene: 5. The CDR3 contains 15 residues. CDR3 sequence (DNA): TGTGCCACCAGTGACCCCGGGACAGCCACAGATACGCAGTATTTT. Encoded protein: CATSDPGTATDTQYF.

The chain is built from TRBV2 and TRBJ1-6; the D is unclear. Germline V gene lookup returns CDR1 SNHLY and CDR2 FYNNEI. Trimming pared 1 base from V and 5 bases from J, leaving 9 bases between. The CDR3 sequence is 15 residues long. CDR3 bases: TGTGCCAGCAGTGAAGGCAGGTCCAATAATTCACCCCTCCACTTT. It is translated as CASSEGRSNNSPLHF. Complete variable domain (other parts from reference TRBV2 and TRBJ1-6): EPEVTQTPSHQVTQMGQEVILRCVPISNHLYFYWYRQILGQKVEFLVSFYNNEISEKSEIFDDQFSVERPDGSNFTLKIRSTKLEDSAMYFCASSEGRSNNSPLHFGNGTRLTVT.

This clone was seen more than once but under ten times. The rearrangement joins TRBV11-2 to TRBJ2-4; possible D gene TRBD1, 6 bases. Germline V lookup: CDR1 SGHAT, CDR2 FQNNGV. V lost 1 base and J 7 bases, leaving 17 bases between the germline ends. The CDR3 length is 16 residues. Here the CDR3 reads CASSLGFTGRRNIQYF. The CDR3 nucleotides read TGTGCCAGCAGCTTAGGGTTTACAGGGCGTCGGAACATTCAGTACTTC.

V usage is TRBV7-2 and J usage is TRBJ1-1; 10 bases align to TRBD1. The CDR3 has 15 amino acids. Per germline, CDR1 SGHTA and CDR2 FQGNSA. V was pared by 4 bases and J by 5 bases, with 7 bases of the junction left unmatched. The CDR3: CASSWTGGGNTEAFF. In DNA form, the CDR3 reads TGTGCCAGCAGCTGGACAGGGGGAGGGAATACTGAAGCTTTCTTT.

V and J are TRBV5-1 and TRBJ2-2; D is ambiguous. Germline V lookup: CDR1 SGHRS, CDR2 YFSETQ. V lost 0 bases, J lost 0 bases, and 6 bases lay in between. There are 15 residues in the CDR3. CDR3 nucleotides: TGCGCCAGCAGCTTGGTTTCGTCGAACACCGGGGAGCTGTTTTTT. Translation: CASSLVSSNTGELFF.

CDR3 nucleotide sequence: TGTGCCAGCAGTTTACAGGGCGGCACAGATACGCAGTATTTT. Translating it yields CASSLQGGTDTQYF. This rearrangement joins TRBV28 to TRBJ2-3; a possible D gene is TRBD1 (5 bases). Trimming shortened V by 2 bases and J by 1 base, and 7 bases separated the two germline ends. This CDR3 is 14 amino acids long. Germline CDR1 reads MDHEN; CDR2 reads SYDVKM.

The J gene is TRBJ1-1, the V gene TRBV3-1 (or the pseudogene TRBV3-2); 7 positions agree with TRBD1. The CDR3 extends over 16 amino acids. The V gene end was trimmed by 4 bases and the J gene end by 2 bases; junction bases not matched to a gene: 10. Germline V CDR1 and CDR2: LGHDT, YNNKEL (reference sequence). The DNA of the CDR3 is TGTGCCAGCAGCCCCCCTGGTGGACAGGTTAACACTGAAGCTTTCTTT. Protein product: CASSPPGGQVNTEAFF.

The rearrangement joins TRBV6-5 to TRBJ1-6, with TRBD1 identical over 9 bases. Unmatched junction bases numbered 9, after V lost 5 bases and J lost 10 bases. Germline CDR1 is MNHEY and CDR2 is SVGAGI. This CDR3 has 15 amino acids. CDR3 DNA sequence: TGTGCCAGCAGTCTACGGACAGGGGAATACTCACCCCTCCACTTT. Residues: CASSLRTGEYSPLHF.

The rearrangement joins TRBV2 to TRBJ1-2; D is uncertain. V was cut by 4 bases and J by 4 bases, with 13 bases left in between. Germline lookup yields CDR1 SNHLY and CDR2 FYNNEI. The CDR3 spans 14 residues. The CDR3 DNA follows: TGTGCCAGCAGTGGGGTGGGCAGAGTCTATGGCTACACCTTC. It translates to CASSGVGRVYGYTF.

This chain connects TRBV3-1 (or the pseudogene TRBV3-2) to TRBJ1-4, with D uncertain. Germline loops: CDR1 LGHDT, CDR2 YNNKEL (reference sequence). V was shortened by 3 bases and J by 8 bases, with 13 bases between the two germline ends. CDR3 length: 14 amino acids. As DNA, the CDR3 is TGTGCCAGCAGCCACACGCGGGAGCGAGAAAAACTGTTTTTT. This codes for CASSHTREREKLFF.

Note on this clone: At one end, the junction sequence differs from germline, possibly due to a read error. The rearrangement uses TRBV9 and TRBJ2-2; 14 positions agree with TRBD2. CDR1 SGDLS and CDR2 YYNGEE come from the germline V gene. The CDR3 spans 16 residues. CDR3 nucleotides: TGTGCCGGCAGCAAGGGACTAGCGGGGGCCAACGGGGAGCTGTTTTTT. Encoded protein: CAGSKGLAGANGELFF.

The chain recombines TRBV5-1 with TRBJ2-7, with 11 bases matching TRBD2. The ends lost 4 bases at V and 2 bases at J; junction bases unmatched: 8. The CDR3 runs to 16 residues. CDR1 is SGHRS and CDR2 is YFSETQ in the germline V gene. The CDR3 bases are TGCGCCAGCAGCCCCTTTGGTAGCGGGAGGGCCTACGAGCAGTACTTC. This translates into CASSPFGSGRAYEQYF.

V usage is TRBV7-8 and J usage is TRBJ1-4; no clear D. The length of the CDR3 is 19 residues. CDR1 and CDR2 (germline): SGHVS, FQNEAQ. With 1 base removed from V and 1 base from J, the gap between germline ends came to 19 bases. The CDR3 here is CASSLEVGWSGETNEKLFF. CDR3 nucleotide sequence: TGTGCCAGCAGCTTAGAGGTCGGGTGGTCGGGAGAAACTAATGAAAAACTGTTTTTT.

The chain uses TRBV12-3 or TRBV12-4 and TRBJ2-5; D remains unclear. The germline V and J ends were trimmed by 5 bases and 1 base, with 8 bases remaining between them. This CDR3 has 13 residues. CDR3 sequence reads: CASSMKAQETQYF. The DNA for the CDR3 is TGTGCCAGCAGTATGAAAGCCCAAGAGACCCAGTACTTC.

The chain couples TRBV4-1 to TRBJ2-2; 8 nucleotides line up with TRBD1. J lost 1 base, V lost 3 bases, and 4 bases had no gene match. This CDR3 region has 16 residues. Looked up from germline, CDR1 is MGHRA and CDR2 is YSYEKL. The CDR3 nucleotides read TGCGCCAGCAGCCATCCCACAGGGGGGAACACCGGGGAGCTGTTTTTT. Amino acids: CASSHPTGGNTGELFF.

This clone showed up just a few times. The V and J genes are TRBV12-1 and TRBJ1-5; no DNA check was done on the table's D call, TRBD1. TRBV12-1 represents a pseudogene. The CDR3 extends over 17 amino acids. The CDR3 here is CASSWGQSTDSNQPQHF. The DNA of the CDR3 is TGTGCCAGCAGCTGGGGACAGTCAACCGATAGCAATCAGCCCCAGCATTTT.

This chain connects TRBV5-4 to TRBJ2-1, with 12 bases fitting TRBD2. Germline lookup yields CDR1 SGHNT and CDR2 YYREEE (reference sequence). The CDR3 loop spans 18 amino acids. The V and J ends lost 2 bases and 6 bases, in that order; junction bases with no gene match: 12. CDR3 protein: CASSLGLAGPSLFNEQFF. The CDR3 DNA reads TGTGCCAGCAGCTTAGGACTAGCGGGACCTTCGCTCTTCAATGAGCAGTTCTTC. The full variable domain, with the rest looked up from reference TRBV5-4 and TRBJ2-1, is ETGVTQSPTHLIKTRGQQVTLRCSSQSGHNTVSWYQQALGQGPQFIFQYYREEENGRGNFPPRFSGLQFPNYSSELNVNALELDDSALYLCASSLGLAGPSLFNEQFFGPGTRLTVL.